One sample yielded the 5 T cell receptor beta chains listed below, sequenced in a study of a mutant IDH1 vaccine in newly diagnosed glioma. Time point specified: week 35, safety follow-up. Each dose of the vaccine consisted of 300 ug of mutant IDH1 20-mer peptide, with topical imiquimod. Their specific antigens are unknown. Clones were sequenced by immunoSEQ multiplex PCR, and TCRdb holds only the in-frame ones, with some missing. This table holds 50,000 to 70,000 clones, around 80% found once. Sequencing used PBMCs, obtained from a glioma patient whose treatment included an IDH1 peptide vaccine. These receptors all stem from a man aged 25-45 years with glioma.

The CDR3 nucleotides read TGTGCCAGCAGGCCTTCCTCCTCACCCGGGGCCAACGTCCTGACTTTC. Protein sequence: CASRPSSSPGANVLTF. This chain uses TRBV2 with TRBJ2-6; D not resolved. CDR3 size: 16 residues. V was cut by 6 bases and J by 4 bases, with 16 bases left in between. Germline CDR1 SNHLY, CDR2 FYNNEI.

This clone has more than one count but fewer than ten. The chain has TRBV7-2 and TRBJ1-1; D ambiguous. Germline values: CDR1 SGHTA, CDR2 FQGNSA. The CDR3 spans 13 residues. Trimming took off 7 bases at V and 0 bases at J, with 9 bases between the two ends. The CDR3 coding sequence is TGTGCCAGCACCTTCGTGGTGAACACTGAAGCTTTCTTT. Translated: CASTFVVNTEAFF.

This chain joins TRBV18 and TRBJ1-2; a weak D match, TRBD1 (5 bases). The CDR3 is made up of 15 amino acids. The germline V and J ends were trimmed by 3 bases and 5 bases, with 16 bases remaining between them. Germline V CDR1 and CDR2: KGHSH, LQKENI. The CDR3 loop is CASSPPGRGGYGYTF. The DNA of the CDR3 is TGTGCCAGCTCACCCCCAGGTCGGGGGGGGTATGGCTACACCTTC.

This clone was recorded only once. V is TRBV6-5 and J is TRBJ1-4; D is uncertain. V lost 4 bases and J 4 bases, leaving 16 bases between the germline ends. The germline CDR1 and CDR2 sequences are MNHEY and SVGAGI. This CDR3 spans 16 amino acids. The chain's CDR3 is CASSSERYNFNEKLFF. DNA of the CDR3: TGTGCCAGCAGTTCGGAACGCTACAATTTTAATGAAAAACTGTTTTTT.

Only one count was recorded for this clone. V is TRBV6-5 and J is TRBJ1-3; 9 positions agree with TRBD1. CDR1 and CDR2 (germline): MNHEY, SVGAGI. V was clipped by 6 bases and J by 4 bases; unmatched bases: 7. The CDR3 has 15 amino acids. The CDR3 nucleotides read TGTGCCAGCAGCTTACAGGGGGCGGCGGGAAACACCATATATTTT. This codes for CASSLQGAAGNTIYF.